This T cell receptor (beta chain) was obtained from a study of control samples from healthy donors and cancer patients. Method: immunoSEQ multiplex PCR; TCRdb's copy keeps in-frame clones and lacks some. The data contain about 160,000 clones, roughly 94% of them singletons. The CDR3 runs to 17 residues. Germline CDR1 reads MGHDK; CDR2 reads SYGVNS. V lost 2 bases, J lost 1 base, and 16 bases lay in between. Material for sequencing was PBMCs. The TCR originated in a man aged 60-69 years with colorectal cancer. This chain joins TRBV25-1 and TRBJ2-3; D might be TRBD2 (7 bases). This CDR3 is CASSEPLRGGGTDTQYF. CDR3 in DNA: TGTGCCAGCAGTGAACCCCTTCGAGGGGGGGGCACAGATACGCAGTATTTT. Based on the CDR3 plus reference TRBV25-1 and TRBJ2-3, the full variable domain is EADIYQTPRYLVIGTGKKITLECSQTMGHDKMYWYQQDPGMELHLIHYSYGVNSTEKGDLSSESTVSRIRTEHFPLTLESARPSHTSQYLCASSEPLRGGGTDTQYFGPGTRLTVL.